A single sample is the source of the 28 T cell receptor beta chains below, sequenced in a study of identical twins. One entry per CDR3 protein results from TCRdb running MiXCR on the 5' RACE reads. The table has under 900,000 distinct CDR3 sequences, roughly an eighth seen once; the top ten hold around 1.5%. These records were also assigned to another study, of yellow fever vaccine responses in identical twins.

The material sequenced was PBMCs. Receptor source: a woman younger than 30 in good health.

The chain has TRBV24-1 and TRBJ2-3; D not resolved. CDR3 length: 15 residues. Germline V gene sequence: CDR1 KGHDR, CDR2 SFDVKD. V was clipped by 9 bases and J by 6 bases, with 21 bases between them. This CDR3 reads CATSRDRYPGDTQYF. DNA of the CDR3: TGTGCCACCTCCAGAGACCGATACCCTGGGGATACGCAGTATTTT.

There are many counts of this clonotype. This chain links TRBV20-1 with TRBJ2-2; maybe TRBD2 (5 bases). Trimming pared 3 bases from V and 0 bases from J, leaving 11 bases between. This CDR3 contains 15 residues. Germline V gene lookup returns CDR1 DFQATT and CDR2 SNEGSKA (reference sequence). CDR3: CSASPRGPNTGELFF. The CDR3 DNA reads TGCAGTGCTAGCCCACGAGGGCCGAACACCGGGGAGCTGTTTTTT.

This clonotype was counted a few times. In nucleotides, the CDR3 is TGTGCCAGCAGCGTATTGCAGGACCTGAACACTGAAGCTTTCTTT. As protein: CASSVLQDLNTEAFF. The chain joins TRBV9 to TRBJ1-1, with no clear D. The CDR3 is 15 residues long. Trimming left V 1 base short and J 0 bases short, with 10 bases between. Germline V CDR1 and CDR2: SGDLS, YYNGEE.

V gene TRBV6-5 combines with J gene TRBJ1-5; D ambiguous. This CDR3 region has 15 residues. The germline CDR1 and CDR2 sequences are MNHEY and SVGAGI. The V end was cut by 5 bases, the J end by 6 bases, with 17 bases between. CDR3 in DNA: TGTGCCAGCAGTGACCCGAGAGGGAATGGTCAGCCCCAGCATTTT. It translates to CASSDPRGNGQPQHF.

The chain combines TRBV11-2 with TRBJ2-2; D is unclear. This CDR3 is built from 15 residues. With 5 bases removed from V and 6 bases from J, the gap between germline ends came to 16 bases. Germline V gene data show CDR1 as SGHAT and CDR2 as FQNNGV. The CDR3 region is CASSELGGRAGELFF. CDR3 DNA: TGTGCCAGCAGCGAATTAGGTGGCCGGGCCGGGGAGCTGTTTTTT.

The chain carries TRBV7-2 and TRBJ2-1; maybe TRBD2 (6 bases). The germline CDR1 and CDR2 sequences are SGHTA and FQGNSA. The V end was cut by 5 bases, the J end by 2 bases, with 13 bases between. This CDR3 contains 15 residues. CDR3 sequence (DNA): TGTGCCAGCAGCCCGCCCTGGGGGGCCTACAATGAGCAGTTCTTC. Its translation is CASSPPWGAYNEQFF.

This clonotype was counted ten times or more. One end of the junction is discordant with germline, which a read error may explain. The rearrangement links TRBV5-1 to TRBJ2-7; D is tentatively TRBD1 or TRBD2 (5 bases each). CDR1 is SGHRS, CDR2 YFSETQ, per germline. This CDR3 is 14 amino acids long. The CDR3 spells CASSPGTSSYEQYF. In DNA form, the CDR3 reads TGTGCCAGCAGCCCGGGGACGAGCTCCTACGAGCAGTACTTC.

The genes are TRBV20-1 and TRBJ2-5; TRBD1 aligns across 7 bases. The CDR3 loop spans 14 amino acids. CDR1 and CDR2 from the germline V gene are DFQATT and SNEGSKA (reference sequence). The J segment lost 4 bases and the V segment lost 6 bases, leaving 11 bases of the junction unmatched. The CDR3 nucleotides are TGCAGTGCCAACAGCCCACAGGGGTTAGAGACCCAGTACTTC. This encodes CSANSPQGLETQYF.

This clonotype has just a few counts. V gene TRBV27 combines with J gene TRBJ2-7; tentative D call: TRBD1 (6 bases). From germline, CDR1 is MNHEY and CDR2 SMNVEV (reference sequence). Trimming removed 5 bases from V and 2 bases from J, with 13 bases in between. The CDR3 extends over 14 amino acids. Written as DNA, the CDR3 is TGTGCCAGCAGTCCCCGGGCAGGGGCCTACGAGCAGTACTTC. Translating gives CASSPRAGAYEQYF.

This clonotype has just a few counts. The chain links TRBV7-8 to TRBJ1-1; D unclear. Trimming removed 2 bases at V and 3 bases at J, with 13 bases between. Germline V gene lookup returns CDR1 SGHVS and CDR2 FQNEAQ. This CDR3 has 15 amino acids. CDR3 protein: CASSLTSRGDTEAFF. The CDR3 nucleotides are TGTGCCAGCAGCTTAACCTCTCGCGGGGACACTGAAGCTTTCTTT.

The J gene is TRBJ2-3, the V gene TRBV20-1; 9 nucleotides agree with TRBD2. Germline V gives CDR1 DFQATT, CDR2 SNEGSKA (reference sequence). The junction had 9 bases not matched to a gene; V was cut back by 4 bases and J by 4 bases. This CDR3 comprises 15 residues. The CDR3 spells CSAKKTSGLSDTQYF. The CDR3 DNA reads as TGCAGTGCTAAAAAGACTAGCGGCCTCTCAGATACGCAGTATTTT.

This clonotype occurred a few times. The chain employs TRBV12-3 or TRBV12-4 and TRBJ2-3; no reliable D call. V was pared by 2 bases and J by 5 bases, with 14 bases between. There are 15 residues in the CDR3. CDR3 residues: CASSLSPAVGDTQYF. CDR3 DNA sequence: TGTGCCAGCAGTTTAAGTCCCGCGGTCGGAGATACGCAGTATTTT.

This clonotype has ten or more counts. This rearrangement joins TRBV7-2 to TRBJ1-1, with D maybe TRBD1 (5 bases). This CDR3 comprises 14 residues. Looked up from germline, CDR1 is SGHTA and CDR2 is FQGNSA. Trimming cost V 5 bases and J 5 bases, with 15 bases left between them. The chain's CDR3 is CASSPGPLGTEAFF. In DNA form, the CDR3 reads TGTGCCAGCAGCCCGGGACCCCTGGGGACTGAAGCTTTCTTT. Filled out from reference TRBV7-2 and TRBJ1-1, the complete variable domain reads GAGVSQSPSNKVTEKGKDVELRCDPISGHTALYWYRQSLGQGLEFLIYFQGNSAPDKSGLPSDRFSAERTGGSVSTLTIQRTQQEDSAVYLCASSPGPLGTEAFFGQGTRLTVV.

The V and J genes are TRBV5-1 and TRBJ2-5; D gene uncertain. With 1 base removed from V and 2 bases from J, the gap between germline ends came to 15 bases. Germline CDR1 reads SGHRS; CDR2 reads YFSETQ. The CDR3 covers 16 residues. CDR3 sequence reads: CASSLPRGWRQETQYF. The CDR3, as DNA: TGCGCCAGCAGCTTGCCTCGCGGATGGCGGCAAGAGACCCAGTACTTC.

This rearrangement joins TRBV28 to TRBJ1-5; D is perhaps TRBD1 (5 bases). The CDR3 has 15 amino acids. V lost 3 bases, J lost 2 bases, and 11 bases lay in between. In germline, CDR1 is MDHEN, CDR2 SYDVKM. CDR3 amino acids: CASSFLGDGNQPQHF. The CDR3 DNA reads TGTGCCAGCAGTTTTTTGGGGGATGGCAATCAGCCCCAGCATTTT.

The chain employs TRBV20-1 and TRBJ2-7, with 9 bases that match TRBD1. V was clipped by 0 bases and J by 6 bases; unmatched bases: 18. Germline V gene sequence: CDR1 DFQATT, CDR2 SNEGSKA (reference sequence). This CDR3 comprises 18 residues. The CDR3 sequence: CSAREGRNRGPYEAEQYF. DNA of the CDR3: TGCAGTGCTAGAGAGGGGAGGAACAGGGGGCCGTACGAGGCCGAGCAGTACTTC.

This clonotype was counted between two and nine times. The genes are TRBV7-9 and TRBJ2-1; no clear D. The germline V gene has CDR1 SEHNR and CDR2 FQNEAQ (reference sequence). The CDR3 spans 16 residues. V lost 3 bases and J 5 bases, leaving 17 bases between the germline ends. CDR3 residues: CASSLALLGPDNEQFF. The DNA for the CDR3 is TGTGCCAGCAGCTTGGCGCTCTTAGGACCGGACAATGAGCAGTTCTTC.

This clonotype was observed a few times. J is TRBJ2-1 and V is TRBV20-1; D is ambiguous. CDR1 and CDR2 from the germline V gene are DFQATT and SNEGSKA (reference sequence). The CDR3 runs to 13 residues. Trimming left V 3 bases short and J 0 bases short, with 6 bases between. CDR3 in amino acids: CSASFSSYNEQFF. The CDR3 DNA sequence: TGCAGTGCTAGTTTTAGCTCCTACAATGAGCAGTTCTTC.

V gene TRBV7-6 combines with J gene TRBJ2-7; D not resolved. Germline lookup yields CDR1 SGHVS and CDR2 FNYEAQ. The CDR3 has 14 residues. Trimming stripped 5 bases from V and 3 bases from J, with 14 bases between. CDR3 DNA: TGTGCCAGCAGCGCGGAAGCGTCGGGCTACGAGCAGTACGTC. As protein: CASSAEASGYEQYV.

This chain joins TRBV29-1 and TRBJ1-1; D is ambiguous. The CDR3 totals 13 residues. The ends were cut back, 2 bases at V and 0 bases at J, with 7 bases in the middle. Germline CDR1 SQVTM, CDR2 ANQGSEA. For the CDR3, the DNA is TGCAGCGTTGAACGCACTCTGAACACTGAAGCTTTCTTT. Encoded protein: CSVERTLNTEAFF.

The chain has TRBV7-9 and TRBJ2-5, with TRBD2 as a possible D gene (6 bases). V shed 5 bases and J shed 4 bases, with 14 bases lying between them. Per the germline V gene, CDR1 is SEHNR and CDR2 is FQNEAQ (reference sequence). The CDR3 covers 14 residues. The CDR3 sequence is CASSPPGERETQYF. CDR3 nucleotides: TGTGCCAGCAGCCCGCCGGGAGAGCGAGAGACCCAGTACTTC.

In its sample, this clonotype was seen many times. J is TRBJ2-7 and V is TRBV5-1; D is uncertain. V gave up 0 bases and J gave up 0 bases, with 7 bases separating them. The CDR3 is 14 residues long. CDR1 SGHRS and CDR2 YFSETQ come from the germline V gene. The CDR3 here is CASSLDSSSYEQYV. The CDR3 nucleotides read TGCGCCAGCAGCTTGGACAGTAGCTCCTACGAGCAGTACGTC.

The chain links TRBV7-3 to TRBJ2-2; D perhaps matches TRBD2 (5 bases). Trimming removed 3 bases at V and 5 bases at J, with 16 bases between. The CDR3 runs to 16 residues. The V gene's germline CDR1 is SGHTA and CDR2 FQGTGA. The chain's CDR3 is CASSFGWTSDTGELFF. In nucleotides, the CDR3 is TGTGCCAGCAGCTTCGGTTGGACTTCGGATACCGGGGAGCTGTTTTTT. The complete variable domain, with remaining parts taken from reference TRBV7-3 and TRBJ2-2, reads GAGVSQTPSNKVTEKGKYVELRCDPISGHTALYWYRQSLGQGPEFLIYFQGTGAADDSGLPNDRFFAVRPEGSVSTLKIQRTERGDSAVYLCASSFGWTSDTGELFFGEGSRLTVL.

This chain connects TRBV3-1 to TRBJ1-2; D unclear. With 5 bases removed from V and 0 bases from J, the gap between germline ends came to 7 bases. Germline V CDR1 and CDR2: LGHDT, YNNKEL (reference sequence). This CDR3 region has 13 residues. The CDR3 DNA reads TGTGCCAGCAGCGGCGGTACTAACTATGGCTACACCTTC. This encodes CASSGGTNYGYTF.

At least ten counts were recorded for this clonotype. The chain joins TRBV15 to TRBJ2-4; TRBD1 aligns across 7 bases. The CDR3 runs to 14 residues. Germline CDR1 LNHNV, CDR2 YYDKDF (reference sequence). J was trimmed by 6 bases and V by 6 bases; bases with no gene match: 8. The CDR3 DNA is TGTGCCACCAGTAGCGACAGGGTCGGAAACATTCAGTACTTC. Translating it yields CATSSDRVGNIQYF.

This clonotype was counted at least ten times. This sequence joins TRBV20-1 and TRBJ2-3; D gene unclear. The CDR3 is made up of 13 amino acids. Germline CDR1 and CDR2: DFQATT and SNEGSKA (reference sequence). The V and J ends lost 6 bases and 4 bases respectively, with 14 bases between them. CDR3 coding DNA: TGCAGTGCCGTGAAGCGAGGCCCAGATACGCAGTATTTT. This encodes CSAVKRGPDTQYF.

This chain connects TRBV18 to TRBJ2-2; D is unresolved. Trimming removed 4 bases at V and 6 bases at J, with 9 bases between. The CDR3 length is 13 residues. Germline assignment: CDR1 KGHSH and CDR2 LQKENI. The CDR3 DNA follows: TGTGCCAGCTCACATGGGGATTCCGGGGAGCTGTTTTTT. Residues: CASSHGDSGELFF.

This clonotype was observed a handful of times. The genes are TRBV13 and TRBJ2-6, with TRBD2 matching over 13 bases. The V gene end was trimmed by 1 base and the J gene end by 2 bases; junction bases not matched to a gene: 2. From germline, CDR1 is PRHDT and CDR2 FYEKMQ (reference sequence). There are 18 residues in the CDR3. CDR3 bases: TGTGCCAGCAGCTTAGTTGGACTAGCGGGAGCTGGGGCCAACGTCCTGACTTTC. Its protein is CASSLVGLAGAGANVLTF. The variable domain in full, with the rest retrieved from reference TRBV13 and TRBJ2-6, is AAGVIQSPRHLIKEKRETATLKCYPIPRHDTVYWYQQGPGQDPQFLISFYEKMQSDKGSIPDRFSAQQFSDYHSELNMSSLELGDSALYFCASSLVGLAGAGANVLTFGAGSRLTVL.